This T cell receptor beta chain was recovered during a study of blood T cell repertoires in COVID-19. Study at large: The United States, Italy and Spain supplied acute and convalescent COVID-19 samples. T cells, B-cell-depleted T cells, or PBMCs supplied cDNA or gDNA.

Original handling: Quantification of nucleated cells was approximated via reference gene primer amplification. Some clones are missing from TCRdb's copy, which holds only in-frame ones; the method was immunoSEQ multiplex PCR. The V and J calls and the clone size are those of that table, but D and trimming were determined from the DNA. Of 9,500 to 12,000 clones listed, 70% to 90% are singletons. Losses at the gene ends were 3 bases for V and 4 bases for J; bases not matched to a gene: 11. This CDR3 spans 16 amino acids. Germline V gene lookup returns CDR1 SQVTM and CDR2 ANQGSEA. The rearrangement links TRBV29-1 to TRBJ2-1; 8 nucleotides match TRBD2. Input material: peripheral blood. The clonotype originates from a man under 40 with active or convalescent COVID-19. CDR3 nucleotides: TGCAGCGTTGATGTTGGCGGGGGGCCGGGATACAATGAGCAGTTCTTC. Residues: CSVDVGGGPGYNEQFF.